These 15 T cell receptor beta chains originate from one sample sequenced in a study of blood T cells in healthy people across ages. Using a J-beta primer mix together with a sample-barcoded 5' primer, a second PCR was run for roughly 6 to 12 cycles. Each CDR3 protein is one row after TCRdb ran MiXCR on the 5' RACE reads. The sample holds about 640,000 distinct CDR3 sequences, approximately 30% seen once. Sample: blood. The receptors stem from a woman of 80 years or more in good health.

The rearrangement links TRBV11-2 to TRBJ2-1; TRBD1 aligns across 7 bases. This CDR3 is built from 22 residues. Trimming at V came to 1 base and at J to 1 base, leaving 22 bases not matched to a gene. CDR1 is SGHAT, CDR2 FQNNGV, per germline. CDR3 nucleotide sequence: TGTGCCAGCAGCTTAGTAGGTTCCCCTCCTCTAAGGGACAGTAAATCCTACAATGAGCAGTTCTTC. Protein product: CASSLVGSPPLRDSKSYNEQFF.

This clonotype appeared a few times. V and J are TRBV20-1 and TRBJ1-6; D not certain. V was pared by 5 bases and J by 0 bases, with 5 bases between. CDR3 length: 13 amino acids. The germline V gene encodes CDR1 DFQATT and CDR2 SNEGSKA (reference sequence). The CDR3 reads CSAPSSYNSPLHF. Here the CDR3 DNA reads TGCAGTGCTCCGAGCTCCTATAATTCACCCCTCCACTTT.

With regard to this clonotype: This clone may be a read error of a much larger clone one base away. The V and J genes are TRBV16 and TRBJ2-5; TRBD1 matches 7 bases. Germline CDR1 reads KGHSY; CDR2 reads FQNENV. With V trimmed by 0 bases and J by 11 bases, 3 bases remained unmatched. The CDR3 totals 12 residues. CDR3 bases: TGTGCCAGCAGCCAATCGGGACAGAAGCAGTACTTC. This gives the protein CASSQSGQKQYF.

The chain is built from TRBV20-1 and TRBJ2-5, with 7 bases that match TRBD1. Germline trimming cut 1 base from V and 4 bases from J; bases unmatched to any gene: 6. This CDR3 is built from 14 residues. CDR1 and CDR2 (germline): DFQATT, SNEGSKA (reference sequence). The CDR3, as DNA: TGCAGTGCTAGAGGGGACAGAGCGGTAGAGACCCAGTACTTC. As protein: CSARGDRAVETQYF.

CDR3 DNA sequence: TGTGCCAGCAGACGGGGGGTAGCGGATTCACCCCTCCACTTT. Translation: CASRRGVADSPLHF. The chain combines TRBV3-1 with TRBJ1-6; maybe TRBD1 (5 bases). Per germline, CDR1 LGHDT and CDR2 YNNKEL (reference sequence). The length of the CDR3 is 14 residues. V lost 6 bases and J 8 bases, leaving 14 bases between the germline ends.

The rearrangement joins TRBV7-8 to TRBJ2-3; TRBD2 matches at 11 bases. This CDR3 spans 18 amino acids. With 5 bases clipped from V and 0 bases from J, the junction kept 10 bases outside the gene matches. Germline lookup yields CDR1 SGHVS and CDR2 FQNEAQ. The CDR3 reads CASSLPSTSGASTDTQYF. The CDR3 DNA reads TGTGCCAGCAGCCTCCCCTCGACTAGCGGGGCTAGCACAGATACGCAGTATTTT.

This clonotype was recorded only once. J is TRBJ2-5 and V is TRBV20-1, with TRBD2 as a possible D gene (6 bases). Germline loops: CDR1 DFQATT, CDR2 SNEGSKA (reference sequence). The CDR3 is 13 amino acids. The germline V and J ends were trimmed by 0 bases and 7 bases, with 12 bases remaining between them. This chain's CDR3 is CSARDRRGTTQYF. The CDR3 nucleotides read TGCAGTGCTAGAGATCGGCGCGGGACGACCCAGTACTTC.

For this clonotype: Given a much more abundant clone one base away, this may be a read error. The chain joins TRBV6-5 to TRBJ2-3, with 7 positions matching TRBD2. This CDR3 region has 15 residues. From germline, CDR1 is MNHEY and CDR2 SVGAGI. Losses at the gene ends were 7 bases for V and 3 bases for J; bases not matched to a gene: 10. The CDR3 sequence: CASTTGLSTTDTQYF. CDR3 nucleotide sequence: TGTGCCAGCACTACGGGACTATCCACAACAGATACGCAGTATTTT.

This clonotype has just a few counts. This rearrangement joins TRBV2 to TRBJ2-2; D is possibly TRBD2 (6 bases). CDR3 length equals 17 residues. Trimming stripped 3 bases from V and 1 base from J, with 15 bases between. Germline lookup yields CDR1 SNHLY and CDR2 FYNNEI. CDR3 nucleotide sequence: TGTGCCAGCAGTGAGCGGCGGGGTAGGATGAACACCGGGGAGCTGTTTTTT. Translating gives CASSERRGRMNTGELFF.

Only a few counts were recorded for this clonotype. Possible read error: a much larger clone is one base away. The J gene is TRBJ2-5, the V gene TRBV5-6, with a tentative D call TRBD2 (6 bases). Germline V gives CDR1 SGHDT, CDR2 YYEEEE. This CDR3 has 14 residues. Between the trimmed V and J ends, which lost 5 bases and 11 bases, there was a span of 22 bases. The CDR3 region is CASRMRGFRNEQYF. The CDR3 region has the DNA TGTGCCAGCAGGATGCGGGGCTTTCGCAATGAGCAGTACTTC.

About this clonotype: A single base separates this from a much larger clone, so it may be a read error. This sequence joins TRBV12-3 or TRBV12-4 and TRBJ1-2; 9 bases match TRBD1. The CDR3 totals 15 residues. V lost 5 bases and J lost 9; bases outside the gene matches: 13. The CDR3 here is CASSPTGTGTYSYTF. DNA for the CDR3: TGTGCCAGCAGTCCGACCGGGACAGGGACTTATAGCTACACCTTC.

In this sample, this clonotype turned up many times. The chain carries TRBV7-2 and TRBJ2-7; 9 nucleotides align to TRBD2. With V trimmed by 5 bases and J by 3 bases, 11 bases remained unmatched. The CDR3 loop spans 16 amino acids. Germline CDR1 is SGHTA and CDR2 is FQGNSA. The CDR3 reads CASSNHRLAEIYEQYF. CDR3 DNA sequence: TGTGCCAGCAGCAACCACCGACTAGCGGAGATCTACGAGCAGTACTTC.

This clonotype appeared many times. This chain uses TRBV9 with TRBJ2-3; 10 bases agree with TRBD2. Looked up from germline, CDR1 is SGDLS and CDR2 is YYNGEE. CDR3 length: 16 residues. Unmatched junction bases numbered 7, after V lost 2 bases and J lost 4 bases. CDR3 nucleotide sequence: TGTGCCAGCAGCGTCTTAGCGGGGGGATTGCCAGATACGCAGTATTTT. It yields the protein CASSVLAGGLPDTQYF.

A remark on this clonotype: Given a much more abundant clone one base away, this may be a read error. V is TRBV20-1 and J is TRBJ2-7; D gene unclear. The CDR3 length is 13 residues. Germline assignment: CDR1 DFQATT and CDR2 SNEGSKA (reference sequence). CDR3 sequence reads: CSARLISSCEQYF. As DNA, the CDR3 is TGCAGTGCTAGGTTAATTTCATCCTGCGAGCAGTACTTC.

V is TRBV11-2 and J is TRBJ2-2; 10 positions agree with TRBD1. This CDR3 has 18 residues. Unmatched junction bases numbered 11, after V lost 3 bases and J lost 4 bases. In germline, CDR1 is SGHAT, CDR2 FQNNGV. CDR3 amino acids: CASSFPGRGTGVTGELFF. For the CDR3, the DNA is TGTGCCAGCAGCTTCCCAGGCAGGGGGACAGGGGTCACCGGGGAGCTGTTTTTT.